The 7 T cell receptor beta chains listed next were all sequenced from one sample in a study of cytomegalovirus exposure and HLA in healthy donors (dated by TCRdb to between 2016 and 2019). The protocol used for the library was the immunoSEQ multiplex PCR assay. For the multiplex PCR, a mixture combining 60 forward primers for TCR Vbeta segments and 13 reverse primers for TCR Jbeta segments was used. Entries here come from immuneACCESS through TCRdb and include only in-frame sequences with V and J called. Some clones fail to appear in such tables; in the studies checked, an unresolved V gene covers under half of the shortfall, and the cause of the remainder is unknown. For this sample there are some 150,000 clones; 65% to 75% appear just once. About 2% of the sample is held by the ten biggest clonotypes. Specimen: PBMCs. These receptors were collected from a man aged 25-45 years in good health and CMV-seronegative.

This clone was counted a single time. The chain has TRBV4-3 and TRBJ1-4; 8 bases agree with TRBD1. CDR3 length: 19 residues. After removal of 0 bases from V and 6 bases from J, the junction contained 15 bases not matched to a gene. Germline V lookup: CDR1 LGHNA, CDR2 YSLEER. The CDR3 bases are TGCGCCAGCAGCCAAGATATCCCAGGACAGGGCTCAATATATGAAAAACTGTTTTTT. Translating gives CASSQDIPGQGSIYEKLFF.

The chain has TRBV18 and TRBJ1-5, with D tentatively TRBD1 (5 bases). CDR1 and CDR2 from the germline V gene are KGHSH and LQKENI. Trimming pared 1 base from V and 2 bases from J, leaving 18 bases between. The CDR3 runs 18 residues. CDR3 nucleotide sequence: TGTGCCAGCTCACCACAGGGGCGCGAGGTAATAGGCAATCAGCCCCAGCATTTT. This codes for CASSPQGREVIGNQPQHF. The variable domain in full, with the rest retrieved from reference TRBV18 and TRBJ1-5, is NAGVMQNPRHLVRRRGQEARLRCSPMKGHSHVYWYRQLPEEGLKFMVYLQKENIIDESGMPKERFSAEFPKEGPSILRIQQVVRGDSAAYFCASSPQGREVIGNQPQHFGDGTRLSIL.

V usage is TRBV5-1 and J usage is TRBJ2-5; 9 bases align to TRBD1. V shed 4 bases, J shed 4 bases, and the junction held 2 bases outside the gene matches. This CDR3 contains 13 residues. CDR1 SGHRS and CDR2 YFSETQ come from the germline V gene. CDR3 in amino acids: CASSPDRGETQYF. The CDR3 DNA reads as TGCGCCAGCAGCCCGGACAGGGGAGAGACCCAGTACTTC.

The rearrangement joins TRBV25-1 to TRBJ1-2; 7 bases match TRBD1. The CDR3 runs 15 residues. V gave up 1 base and J gave up 7 bases; unmatched junction bases: 9. CDR1 and CDR2 (germline): MGHDK, SYGVNS. CDR3 sequence: CASSELGDSFGGYTF. The CDR3 region has the DNA TGTGCCAGCAGTGAATTAGGGGACAGTTTCGGTGGCTACACCTTC.

The chain employs TRBV7-8 and TRBJ2-1, with 7 bases lining up with TRBD1. This CDR3 spans 18 amino acids. The germline V gene encodes CDR1 SGHVS and CDR2 FQNEAQ. V lost 4 bases to trimming and J lost 0 bases; unmatched junction nucleotides: 12. CDR3 DNA: TGTGCCAGCAGCTCCCCTCGAGACAGGGATTCCTCCTACAATGAGCAGTTCTTC. Its protein product is CASSSPRDRDSSYNEQFF.

The rearrangement joins TRBV27 to TRBJ2-3; TRBD2 matches 7 bases. With 3 bases clipped from V and 10 bases from J, the junction kept 7 bases outside the gene matches. The CDR3 is made up of 13 amino acids. Germline values: CDR1 MNHEY, CDR2 SMNVEV (reference sequence). This chain's CDR3 is CASSLAGDGAQYF. CDR3 bases: TGTGCCAGCAGTTTGGCGGGGGACGGAGCGCAGTATTTT.

The genes are TRBV11-1 and TRBJ1-2; D is undetermined. Between the trimmed V and J ends, which lost 1 base and 4 bases, there was a span of 10 bases. Germline V lookup: CDR1 SGHAT, CDR2 FQDESV (reference sequence). The length of the CDR3 is 14 residues. As DNA, the CDR3 is TGTGCCAGCAGCTTAGGACTGGAGGGCTATGGCTACACCTTC. It specifies CASSLGLEGYGYTF.